What follows are 23 T cell receptor beta chains derived from one specimen sequenced in a study of T cell repertoires in cytomegalovirus infection. MiXCR was run by TCRdb on the reads, yielding one entry per CDR3 protein. Of about 300,000 distinct CDR3 sequences detected, about 9.2% appear once; the ten largest clones hold around 2.6%. Sequences were obtained from PBMCs. Receptors were obtained from a human donor in good health (CMV status not recorded). Some clones in this sample may be carry-over from other donors' samples.

This clonotype was counted ten times or more. The chain couples TRBV6-5 to TRBJ2-5; 11 nucleotides agree with TRBD2. Germline V gives CDR1 MNHEY, CDR2 SVGAGI. Unmatched junction bases numbered 14, after V lost 8 bases and J lost 3 bases. The CDR3 spans 17 residues. In DNA, the CDR3 is TGTGCCAGCCGTAACGCAGTTGGTAGCGGGGGGGAAGAGACCCAGTACTTC. Its protein is CASRNAVGSGGEETQYF.

The table lists this clonotype with a few counts. V gene TRBV7-9 combines with J gene TRBJ1-2; D not resolved. Germline values: CDR1 SEHNR, CDR2 FQNEAQ (reference sequence). CDR3 length: 15 residues. V was trimmed by 5 bases and J by 4 bases, leaving 17 bases between them. This chain's CDR3 is CASSPRRVFVYGYTF. The DNA of the CDR3 is TGTGCCAGCAGCCCAAGACGGGTATTCGTCTATGGCTACACCTTC.

This clonotype appeared many times. This chain links TRBV27 with TRBJ1-4; 7 positions agree with TRBD1. The ends lost 5 bases at V and 1 base at J; junction bases unmatched: 4. The V gene's germline CDR1 is MNHEY and CDR2 SMNVEV (reference sequence). This CDR3 comprises 15 residues. CDR3 DNA: TGTGCCAGCAGTCAAAGACAGGGAACTAATGAAAAACTGTTTTTT. This translates into CASSQRQGTNEKLFF.

This clonotype appeared a few times. This chain uses TRBV20-1 with TRBJ2-6, with TRBD2 identical over 7 bases. From germline, CDR1 is DFQATT and CDR2 SNEGSKA (reference sequence). CDR3 length: 18 amino acids. Trimming took 1 base from V and 0 from J; bases not matched to a gene: 9. CDR3 bases: TGCAGTGCTAGAGGGGGAGCGGGATCCAGCTCTGGGGCCAACGTCCTGACTTTC. As protein: CSARGGAGSSSGANVLTF.

This clonotype showed up many times. The CDR3 spells CASTSGAFSSGANVLTF. The CDR3 nucleotides are TGTGCCAGTACCTCAGGGGCATTCAGCTCTGGGGCCAACGTCCTGACTTTC. The V call is TRBV19, the J call TRBJ2-6; D may be TRBD1 (6 bases). Germline V CDR1 and CDR2: LNHDA, SQIVND (reference sequence). Trimming took 7 bases from V and 0 from J, leaving 16 bases between them. The CDR3 length is 17 residues.

This clonotype was counted between two and nine times. The rearrangement uses TRBV19 and TRBJ1-1; 8 nucleotides line up with TRBD1. Trimming cost V 3 bases and J 2 bases; bases outside gene matches: 5. This CDR3 has 15 amino acids. Per germline, CDR1 LNHDA and CDR2 SQIVND (reference sequence). CDR3 bases: TGTGCCAGTAGTATTGGGGACAGGATAAACACTGAAGCTTTCTTT. The encoded protein is CASSIGDRINTEAFF.

In the case of this clonotype: A read error may explain this, as a much larger clone is one base away. This chain joins TRBV20-1 and TRBJ1-1, with D uncertain. This CDR3 is built from 13 residues. Germline lookup yields CDR1 DFQATT and CDR2 SNEGSKA (reference sequence). The CDR3 reads CSARPDGSTKSAF. As DNA, the CDR3 is TGCAGTGCTAGACCCGACGGTTCCACAAAAAGTGCCTTT.

The chain joins TRBV20-1 to TRBJ2-7; weak D call: TRBD1 (7 bases). Trimming left V 0 bases short and J 3 bases short, with 18 bases between. Germline V gives CDR1 DFQATT, CDR2 SNEGSKA (reference sequence). This CDR3 is built from 16 residues. The CDR3 coding sequence is TGCAGTGCTAGAGATCAAATGGCAGGGGGGAGCTACGAGCAGTACTTC. Translating gives CSARDQMAGGSYEQYF.

Many counts were recorded for this clonotype. The chain carries TRBV4-1 and TRBJ2-1; 12 bases map to TRBD2. The CDR3 totals 15 residues. Germline V gene lookup returns CDR1 MGHRA and CDR2 YSYEKL. With 5 bases clipped from V and 5 bases from J, the junction kept 4 bases outside the gene matches. CDR3 DNA sequence: TGCGCCAGCAGCTCTACTAGCGGGGGGAACAATGAGCAGTTCTTC. It specifies CASSSTSGGNNEQFF.

This clonotype was recorded many times. J is TRBJ1-6 and V is TRBV20-1; TRBD1 matches 8 bases. There are 16 residues in the CDR3. V was clipped by 0 bases and J by 10 bases; unmatched bases: 11. The germline CDR1 and CDR2 sequences are DFQATT and SNEGSKA (reference sequence). The CDR3 reads CSARDNSWDRRSPLHF. The CDR3 nucleotides read TGCAGTGCTAGAGATAATTCATGGGACAGGCGATCACCCCTCCACTTT.

This clonotype was found a few times. The chain recombines TRBV18 with TRBJ2-7; 10 bases agree with TRBD1. There are 14 residues in the CDR3. J lost 5 bases, V lost 2 bases, and 3 bases had no gene match. CDR1 and CDR2 (germline): KGHSH, LQKENI. This CDR3 reads CASSPGGQGHEQYF. The CDR3 coding sequence is TGTGCCAGCTCACCAGGGGGACAGGGGCACGAGCAGTACTTC.

This clonotype was observed a handful of times. The chain combines TRBV20-1 with TRBJ1-2, with D possibly TRBD1 on 5 matching bases. Between the trimmed V and J ends, which lost 5 bases and 0 bases, there was a span of 13 bases. Germline CDR1 reads DFQATT; CDR2 reads SNEGSKA (reference sequence). This CDR3 is 14 amino acids long. The CDR3 DNA sequence: TGCAGTGCTGCGGCCAGGGCAGCTAACTATGGCTACACCTTC. Residues: CSAAARAANYGYTF.

This clonotype was counted ten times or more. The rearrangement joins TRBV28 to TRBJ2-1; 8 positions match TRBD1. Looked up from germline, CDR1 is MDHEN and CDR2 is SYDVKM. Trimming cost V 0 bases and J 4 bases; bases outside gene matches: 5. This CDR3 contains 16 residues. The CDR3 spells CASSLWGRGQYNEQFF. The CDR3 nucleotides are TGTGCCAGCAGTTTATGGGGCAGGGGGCAATACAATGAGCAGTTCTTC.

This chain uses TRBV9 with TRBJ2-7, with D maybe TRBD2 (6 bases). CDR1 is SGDLS, CDR2 YYNGEE, per germline. V was shortened by 0 bases and J by 3 bases, with 16 bases between the two germline ends. The CDR3 covers 16 residues. The DNA for the CDR3 is TGTGCCAGCAGCGTAGGCGGGATAGCGCCTTACTACGAGCAGTACTTC. As protein: CASSVGGIAPYYEQYF.

In its sample, this clonotype was seen many times. The chain has TRBV4-3 and TRBJ1-2; TRBD1 might be the D (6 bases). The CDR3 has 14 amino acids. V lost 4 bases and J 4 bases, leaving 13 bases between the germline ends. CDR1 and CDR2 from the germline V gene are LGHNA and YSLEER. The CDR3 here is CASSPDSLIYGYTF. The CDR3 coding sequence is TGCGCCAGCAGCCCGGACAGCCTCATCTATGGCTACACCTTC.

This clonotype was recorded at least ten times. The V and J genes are TRBV28 and TRBJ1-5; possible D gene TRBD1, 6 bases. Germline V gene data show CDR1 as MDHEN and CDR2 as SYDVKM. Trimming left V 5 bases short and J 4 bases short, with 12 bases between. This CDR3 spans 14 amino acids. CDR3 in DNA: TGTGCCAGCAGTACGACAGGAGGGAATCAGCCCCAGCATTTT. Encoded protein: CASSTTGGNQPQHF.

The chain joins TRBV20-1 to TRBJ1-5; D not resolved. The CDR3 totals 15 residues. Germline CDR1 reads DFQATT; CDR2 reads SNEGSKA (reference sequence). V lost 3 bases and J 3 bases, leaving 15 bases between the germline ends. CDR3 bases: TGCAGTGCTAGGCGGAGGGAGTCCCTCAATCAGCCCCAGCATTTT. This gives the protein CSARRRESLNQPQHF.

With regard to this clonotype: A much larger clone differs from this one at a single base, so this may be a read error. The chain joins TRBV10-2 to TRBJ2-5; D remains ambiguous. There are 16 residues in the CDR3. V was shortened by 2 bases and J by 4 bases, with 17 bases between the two germline ends. CDR1 and CDR2 (germline): WSHSY, SAAADI. DNA for the CDR3: TGCGCCAGCAGTGAGGAGGCATCGCCCACTCGAGAGACCCAGTACTTC. It codes for CASSEEASPTRETQYF.

The chain couples TRBV2 to TRBJ1-1; 10 bases map to TRBD1. The V gene's germline CDR1 is SNHLY and CDR2 FYNNEI. There are 16 residues in the CDR3. J gave up 1 base and V 6 bases, and 8 bases lay outside the gene matches. CDR3 sequence: CASSLTGGLTNTEAFF. The CDR3 coding sequence is TGTGCCAGCAGCCTGACAGGGGGCCTTACGAACACTGAAGCTTTCTTT.

Many counts were recorded for this clonotype. The chain links TRBV10-3 to TRBJ1-5; unclear D gene. The CDR3 has 12 amino acids. Germline assignment: CDR1 ENHRY and CDR2 SYGVKD. V lost 2 bases, J lost 4 bases, and 3 bases lay in between. The DNA for the CDR3 is TGTGCCATCAGTGAGACTAATCAGCCCCAGCATTTT. Its translation: CAISETNQPQHF.

This clonotype was recorded a few times. This rearrangement joins TRBV2 to TRBJ1-1, with D unclear. The CDR3 is 14 amino acids. Looked up from germline, CDR1 is SNHLY and CDR2 is FYNNEI. Trimming pared 0 bases from V and 7 bases from J, leaving 12 bases between. The CDR3 DNA is TGTGCCAGCAGTGAAGCCCCCGGGCGGGATGAAGCTTTCTTT. It yields the protein CASSEAPGRDEAFF.

This clonotype was counted between two and nine times. The chain recombines TRBV15 with TRBJ1-2; the D gene is possibly TRBD1 (5 bases). The CDR3 runs 15 residues. V shed 0 bases and J shed 4 bases, with 12 bases lying between them. Germline CDR1 LNHNV, CDR2 YYDKDF (reference sequence). Here the CDR3 DNA reads TGTGCCACCAGCAGAGATTTGCAGGGAAGCTATGGCTACACCTTC. This sequence encodes CATSRDLQGSYGYTF.

This clonotype was seen repeatedly, ten times or more. This chain connects TRBV7-9 to TRBJ2-5, with 8 positions matching TRBD1. CDR3 length: 14 residues. Germline trimming cut 3 bases from V and 2 bases from J; bases unmatched to any gene: 2. CDR1 is SEHNR, CDR2 FQNEAQ, per germline (reference sequence). The CDR3 loop is CASSLGTGQETQYF. The CDR3, as DNA: TGTGCCAGCAGCTTGGGGACAGGTCAAGAGACCCAGTACTTC.